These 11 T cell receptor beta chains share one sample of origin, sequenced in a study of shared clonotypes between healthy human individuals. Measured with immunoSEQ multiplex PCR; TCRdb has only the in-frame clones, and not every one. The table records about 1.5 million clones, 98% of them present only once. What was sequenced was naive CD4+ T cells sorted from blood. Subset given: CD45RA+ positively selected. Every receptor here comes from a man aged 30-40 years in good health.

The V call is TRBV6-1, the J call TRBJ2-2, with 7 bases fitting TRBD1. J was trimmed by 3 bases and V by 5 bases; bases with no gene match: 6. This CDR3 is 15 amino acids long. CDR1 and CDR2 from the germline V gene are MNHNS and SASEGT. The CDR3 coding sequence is TGTGCCAGCAGTACCCGACAGGGAGACACCGGGGAGCTGTTTTTT. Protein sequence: CASSTRQGDTGELFF.

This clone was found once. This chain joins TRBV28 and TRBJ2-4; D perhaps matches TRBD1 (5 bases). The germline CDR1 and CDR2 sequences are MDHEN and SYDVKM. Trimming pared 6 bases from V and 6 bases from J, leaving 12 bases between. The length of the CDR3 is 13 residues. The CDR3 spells CASSWGGINIQYF. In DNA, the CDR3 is TGTGCCAGCAGCTGGGGCGGCATAAACATTCAGTACTTC.

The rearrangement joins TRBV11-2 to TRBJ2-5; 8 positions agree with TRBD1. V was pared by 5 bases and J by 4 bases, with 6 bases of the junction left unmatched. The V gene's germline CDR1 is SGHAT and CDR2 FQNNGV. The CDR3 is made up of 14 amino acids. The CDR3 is CASSPGGIGETQYF. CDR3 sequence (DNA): TGTGCCAGCAGCCCAGGGGGCATCGGAGAGACCCAGTACTTC.

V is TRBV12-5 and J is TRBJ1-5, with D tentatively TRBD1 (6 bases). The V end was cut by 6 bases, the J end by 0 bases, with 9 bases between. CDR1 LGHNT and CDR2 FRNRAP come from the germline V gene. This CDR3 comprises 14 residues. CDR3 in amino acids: CASGGQFSNQPQHF. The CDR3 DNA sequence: TGTGCTAGTGGCGGACAGTTTAGCAATCAGCCCCAGCATTTT.

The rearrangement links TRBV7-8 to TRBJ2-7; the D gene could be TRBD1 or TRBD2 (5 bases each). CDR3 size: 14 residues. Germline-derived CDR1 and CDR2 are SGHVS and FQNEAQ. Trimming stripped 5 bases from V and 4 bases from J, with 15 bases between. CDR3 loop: CASSPRREKYEQYF. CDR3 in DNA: TGTGCCAGCAGCCCCCGCAGGGAGAAGTACGAGCAGTACTTC.

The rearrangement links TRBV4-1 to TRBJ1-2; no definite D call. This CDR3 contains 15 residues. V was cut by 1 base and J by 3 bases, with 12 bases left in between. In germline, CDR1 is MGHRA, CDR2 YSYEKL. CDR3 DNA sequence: TGCGCCAGCAGCCAAGCCCCGTTACTGGACTATGGCTACACCTTC. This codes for CASSQAPLLDYGYTF.

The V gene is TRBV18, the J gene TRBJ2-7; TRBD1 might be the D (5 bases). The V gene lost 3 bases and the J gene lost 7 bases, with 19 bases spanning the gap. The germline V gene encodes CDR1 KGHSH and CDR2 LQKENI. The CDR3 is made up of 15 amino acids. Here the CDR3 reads CASSPVKGPGEEQYF. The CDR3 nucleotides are TGTGCCAGCTCACCGGTTAAGGGGCCTGGGGAAGAGCAGTACTTC.

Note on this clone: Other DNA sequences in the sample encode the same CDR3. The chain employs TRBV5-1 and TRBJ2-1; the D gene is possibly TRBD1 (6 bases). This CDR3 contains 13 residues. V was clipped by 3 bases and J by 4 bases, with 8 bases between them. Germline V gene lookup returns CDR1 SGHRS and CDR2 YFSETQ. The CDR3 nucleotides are TGCGCCAGCAGCTCGACAGGTTACAATGAGCAGTTCTTC. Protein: CASSSTGYNEQFF.

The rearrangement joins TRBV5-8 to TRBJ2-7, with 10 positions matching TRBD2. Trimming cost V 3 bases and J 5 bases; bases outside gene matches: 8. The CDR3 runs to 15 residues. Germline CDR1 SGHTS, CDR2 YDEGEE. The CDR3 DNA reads TGTGCCAGCAGCTGGGGGCTAGCGGGAGTGGACGAGCAGTACTTC. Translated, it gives CASSWGLAGVDEQYF.

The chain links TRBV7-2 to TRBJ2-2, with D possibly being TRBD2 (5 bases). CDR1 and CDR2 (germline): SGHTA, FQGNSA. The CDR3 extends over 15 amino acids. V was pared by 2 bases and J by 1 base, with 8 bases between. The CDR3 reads CASSLTAVNTGELFF. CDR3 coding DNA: TGTGCCAGCAGCTTAACAGCGGTGAACACCGGGGAGCTGTTTTTT.

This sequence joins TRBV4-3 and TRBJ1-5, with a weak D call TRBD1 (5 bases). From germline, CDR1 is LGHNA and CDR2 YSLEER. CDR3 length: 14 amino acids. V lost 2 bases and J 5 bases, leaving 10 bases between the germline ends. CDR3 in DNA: TGCGCCAGCAGCCAATCTTTCAGGGATCAGCCCCAGCATTTT. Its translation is CASSQSFRDQPQHF.